This T cell receptor (beta chain) derives from a study of regulatory and conventional T cells in RAG deficiency. This clone has only a few counts. Genomic DNA came from blood regulatory T cells gated CD4+ CD25-high CD127-low. Measured with immunoSEQ multiplex PCR; TCRdb has only the in-frame clones, and not every one. Among under 20,000 clones, about 87% were seen once, and the ten largest hold roughly 1.4%. The J segment lost 4 bases and the V segment lost 5 bases, leaving 6 bases of the junction unmatched. Germline values: CDR1 SGHTA, CDR2 FQGTGA. The CDR3 runs to 14 residues. This sample was also put to use in a study of regulatory T cells. This second study says: Primers: 52 TRBV forward and 13 TRBJ reverse. Skewed V and J usage and few unique V-J pairs marked patient repertoires, most in Tregs.

The chain couples TRBV7-3 to TRBJ1-1; 8 nucleotides line up with TRBD1. The source material was Tregs sorted from blood. This sequence originates from a human donor in good health. The CDR3 nucleotides read TGTGCCAGCAGCAGACAGGGGAGCGGCACTGAAGCTTTCTTT. This encodes CASSRQGSGTEAFF.